One sample yielded the 17 T cell receptor beta chains listed below, sequenced in a study of T cells expressing NK-cell markers. One entry per CDR3 protein, without DNA, is what TCRdb gives after re-calling the 5' RACE reads. The sample table sets out 150,000 to 170,000 distinct CDR3 sequences. Sequencing used blood T cells: a sorted CD56 or NKG2C T cell subset, CD4+ or CD8+ T cells, or bulk PBMC T cells (not recorded which). The receptors here all came from a woman aged 50 to 65 in good health.

The chain combines TRBV3-1 with TRBJ2-7. CDR1 and CDR2 from the germline V gene are LGHDT and YNNKEL (reference sequence). CDR3 size: 13 residues. The CDR3 loop reads CASSQDSEYEQYF.

The V gene is TRBV25-1, the J gene TRBJ2-1; the D call from TCRdb, TRBD1, cannot be confirmed without DNA. The CDR3 contains 13 residues. From germline, CDR1 is MGHDK and CDR2 SYGVNS. This chain's CDR3 is CASRGTDYNEQFF.

The rearrangement uses TRBV6-5 and TRBJ2-5; the D call from TCRdb, TRBD1, cannot be confirmed without DNA. The CDR3 spans 14 residues. Germline-derived CDR1 and CDR2 are MNHEY and SVGAGI. CDR3 region: CASSSPGQKETQYF.

The chain recombines TRBV27 with TRBJ2-1; TCRdb's D gene call, TRBD1, goes unchecked for lack of DNA. This CDR3 is built from 15 residues. The V gene's germline CDR1 is MNHEY and CDR2 SMNVEV (reference sequence). The CDR3 sequence is CASSLTGGPYNEQFF.

The chain links TRBV7-9 to TRBJ1-1; TCRdb's D call, TRBD1, is unchecked because there is no DNA. Germline V lookup: CDR1 SEHNR, CDR2 FQNEAQ (reference sequence). CDR3 length equals 18 residues. The CDR3 sequence: CASSWVPGQGKGNTEAFF.

The J gene is TRBJ1-1, the V gene TRBV6-1; lacking DNA, the TRBD1 call made by TCRdb goes unchecked. Per the germline V gene, CDR1 is MNHNS and CDR2 is SASEGT. The CDR3 is 14 amino acids. CDR3 sequence: CASSDDRGNTEAFF.

The rearrangement joins TRBV4-1 to TRBJ1-4; TCRdb's D call, TRBD1, is unchecked because there is no DNA. Per the germline V gene, CDR1 is MGHRA and CDR2 is YSYEKL. This CDR3 comprises 15 residues. CDR3 loop: CASSQVSGANEKLFF.

The chain combines TRBV28 with TRBJ2-5; TCRdb designates TRBD1, a call that cannot be tested without DNA. This CDR3 spans 15 amino acids. The germline V gene encodes CDR1 MDHEN and CDR2 SYDVKM. CDR3 amino acids: CASTEQGANQETQYF.

V gene TRBV20-1 combines with J gene TRBJ2-1. CDR3 length: 11 residues. Germline values: CDR1 DFQATT, CDR2 SNEGSKA (reference sequence). The CDR3 sequence is CSARVRNEQFF.

The V call is TRBV27, the J call TRBJ2-3. The CDR3 totals 12 residues. Germline V CDR1 and CDR2: MNHEY, SMNVEV (reference sequence). CDR3 sequence reads: CASSLIIGVQYF.

The J gene is TRBJ2-5, the V gene TRBV2; TCRdb outputs TRBD1, but without DNA this stays unchecked. There are 16 residues in the CDR3. Per the germline V gene, CDR1 is SNHLY and CDR2 is FYNNEI. This CDR3 reads CASSPPPGQLKETQYF.

This chain connects TRBV24-1 to TRBJ1-1. The germline V gene has CDR1 KGHDR and CDR2 SFDVKD. This CDR3 is 11 amino acids long. CDR3 sequence reads: CATSDSVEAFF.

This CDR3 reads CASSSLLGLAGEYEQFF. This chain connects TRBV7-9 to TRBJ2-1; TCRdb's D call of TRBD2 is untestable without DNA. The germline CDR1 and CDR2 sequences are SEHNR and FQNEAQ (reference sequence). This CDR3 region has 17 residues. Drawing the rest from reference TRBV7-9 and TRBJ2-1, the complete variable domain is DTGVSQNPRHKITKRGQNVTFRCDPISEHNRLYWYRQTLGQGPEFLTYFQNEAQLEKSRLLSDRFSAERPKGSFSTLEIQRTEQGDSAMYLCASSSLLGLAGEYEQFFGPGTRLTVL.

The chain carries TRBV6-6 and TRBJ2-3; TCRdb picks TRBD1, but there is no DNA to check that call. CDR1 is MNHNY and CDR2 is SVGAGI in the germline V gene (reference sequence). The CDR3 covers 16 residues. The CDR3 loop reads CASTPPPGQGADTQYF.

The chain uses TRBV29-1 and TRBJ1-2; TCRdb calls TRBD1, which cannot be checked without DNA. Germline CDR1 and CDR2: SQVTM and ANQGSEA. The CDR3 extends over 17 amino acids. CDR3: CSVEESRTGAPNYGYTF.

The chain carries TRBV18 and TRBJ2-7. The CDR3 contains 13 residues. Per germline, CDR1 KGHSH and CDR2 LQKENI. The chain's CDR3 is CASKRGDRYEQYF.

This chain links TRBV9 with TRBJ2-2; TCRdb calls TRBD1, which cannot be checked without DNA. Germline V gene data show CDR1 as SGDLS and CDR2 as YYNGEE. CDR3 size: 15 residues. CDR3 in amino acids: CASSVDPGRPGELFF.